The clone carrying this T cell receptor beta chain appeared many times. No antigen is known for it. From the 5' RACE reads, TCRdb called clonotypes with MiXCR, one entry per CDR3 protein. The sample lists fewer than 200,000 distinct CDR3 sequences, around a sixth seen once, with more than 3.5% in the top ten. This sample is part of a study of CD8 T cells in ankylosing spondylitis. The study, taken as a whole, reports: Earlier authors reported some of these motif variants in reactive arthritis synovial fluid and blood.

The germline CDR1 and CDR2 sequences are DFQATT and SNEGSKA (reference sequence). V lost 5 bases and J lost 0, with 13 bases in between. The CDR3 is 14 amino acids. The chain uses TRBV20-1 and TRBJ2-5; the D gene is possibly TRBD2 (5 bases). This TCR was recovered from a male donor aged 5-29 years with ankylosing spondylitis or in good health (not recorded which). The specimen sequenced was blood, either unsorted or a sorted T cell fraction (not recorded which). The CDR3 sequence is CSAGRPGYQETQYF. CDR3 DNA: TGCAGTGCTGGCCGGCCGGGGTACCAAGAGACCCAGTACTTC.